This entry concerns a single T cell receptor (beta chain). Clones were read by immunoSEQ multiplex PCR, and TCRdb kept only the in-frame ones, dropping some. The data hold about 160,000 clones, with roughly nine tenths observed a single time. This sample was taken from a study of T cell responses to AZD1222 COVID-19 vaccine. The wider study: Second doses that came at about 4 or about 12 weeks were put together.

Here the sequenced sample was peripheral blood, taken on day 0 of AZD1222 vaccination. This clonotype was sampled from an adult in good health.

CDR3 protein: CASSQGVLYTF. The CDR3 coding sequence is TGTGCCAGCAGTCAGGGAGTCCTGTACACCTTC. V gene TRBV12-3 or TRBV12-4 combines with J gene TRBJ1-2; possibly TRBD1 for D (5 bases). V was trimmed by 5 bases and J by 11 bases, leaving 12 bases between them. CDR3 length: 11 residues.